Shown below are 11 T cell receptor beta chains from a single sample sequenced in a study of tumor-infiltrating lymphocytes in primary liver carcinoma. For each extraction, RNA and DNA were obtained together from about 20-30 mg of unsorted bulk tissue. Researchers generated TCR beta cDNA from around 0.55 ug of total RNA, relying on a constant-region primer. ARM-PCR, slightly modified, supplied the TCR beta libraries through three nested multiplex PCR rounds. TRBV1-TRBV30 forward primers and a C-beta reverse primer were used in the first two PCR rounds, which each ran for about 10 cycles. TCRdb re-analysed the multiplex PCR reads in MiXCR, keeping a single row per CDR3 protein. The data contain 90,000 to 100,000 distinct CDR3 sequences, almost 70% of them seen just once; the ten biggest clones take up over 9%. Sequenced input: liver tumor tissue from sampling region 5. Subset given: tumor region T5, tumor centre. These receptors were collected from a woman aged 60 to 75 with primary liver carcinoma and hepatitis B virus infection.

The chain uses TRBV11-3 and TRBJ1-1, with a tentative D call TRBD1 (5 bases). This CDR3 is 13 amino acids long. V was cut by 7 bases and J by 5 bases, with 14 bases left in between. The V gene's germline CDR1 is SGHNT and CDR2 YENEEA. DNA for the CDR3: TGTGCCAGCACTCATGACAGTGTTACTGAAGCTTTCTTT. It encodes CASTHDSVTEAFF. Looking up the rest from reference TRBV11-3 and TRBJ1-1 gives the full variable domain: EAGVVQSPRYKIIEKKQPVAFWCNPISGHNTLYWYLQNLGQGPELLIRYENEEAVDDSQLPKDRFSAERLKGVDSTLKIQPAELGDSAVYLCASTHDSVTEAFFGQGTRLTVV.

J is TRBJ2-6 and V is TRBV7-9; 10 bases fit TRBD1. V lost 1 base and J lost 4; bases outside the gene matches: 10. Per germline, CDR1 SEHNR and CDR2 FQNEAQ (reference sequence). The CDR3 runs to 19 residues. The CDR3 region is CASSLGRDRGFSGANVLTF. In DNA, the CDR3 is TGTGCCAGCAGCTTAGGCCGGGACAGGGGTTTCTCAGGGGCCAACGTCCTGACTTTC. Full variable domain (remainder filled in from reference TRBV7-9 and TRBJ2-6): DTGVSQNPRHKITKRGQNVTFRCDPISEHNRLYWYRQTLGQGPEFLTYFQNEAQLEKSRLLSDRFSAERPKGSFSTLEIQRTEQGDSAMYLCASSLGRDRGFSGANVLTFGAGSRLTVL.

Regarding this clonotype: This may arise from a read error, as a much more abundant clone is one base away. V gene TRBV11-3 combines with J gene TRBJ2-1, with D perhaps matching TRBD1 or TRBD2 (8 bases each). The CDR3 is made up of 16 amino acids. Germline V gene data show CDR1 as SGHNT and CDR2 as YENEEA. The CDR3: CACSSQGVAGCNGQFF. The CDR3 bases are TGTGCCTGCAGCTCACAGGGGGTAGCGGGATGCAATGGGCAGTTCTTC.

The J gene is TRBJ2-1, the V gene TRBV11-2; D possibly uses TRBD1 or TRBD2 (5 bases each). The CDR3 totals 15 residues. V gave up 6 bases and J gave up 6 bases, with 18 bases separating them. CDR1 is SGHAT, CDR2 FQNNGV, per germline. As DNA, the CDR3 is TGTGCCAGCAGTTCGGGACCAGGGCCCTTCAATGAGCAGTTCTTC. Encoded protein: CASSSGPGPFNEQFF.

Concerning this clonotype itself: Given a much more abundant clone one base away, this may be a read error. The CDR3 region has the DNA TGTGCCAACAGCCGAGGGACGGGACGAGACTACACCTTC. This sequence encodes CANSRGTGRDYTF. J is TRBJ1-2 and V is TRBV6-5; D is possibly TRBD1 (5 bases). Trimming left V 10 bases short and J 10 bases short, with 22 bases between. Germline V gene lookup returns CDR1 MNHEY and CDR2 SVGAGI. The CDR3 covers 13 residues.

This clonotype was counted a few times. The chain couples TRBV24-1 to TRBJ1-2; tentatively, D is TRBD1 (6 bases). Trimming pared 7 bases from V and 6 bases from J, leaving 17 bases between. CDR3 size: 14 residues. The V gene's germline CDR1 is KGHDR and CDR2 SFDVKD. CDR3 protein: CATRGTGSFNGYTF. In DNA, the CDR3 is TGTGCCACCAGGGGTACAGGGTCTTTTAATGGCTACACCTTC.

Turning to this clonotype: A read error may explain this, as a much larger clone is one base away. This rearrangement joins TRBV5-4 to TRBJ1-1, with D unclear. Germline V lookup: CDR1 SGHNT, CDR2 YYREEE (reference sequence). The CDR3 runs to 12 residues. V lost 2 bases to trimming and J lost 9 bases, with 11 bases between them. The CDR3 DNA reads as TGTGCCAGCAGCTTACGGATAGGGAAAGCTTTCTTT. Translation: CASSLRIGKAFF. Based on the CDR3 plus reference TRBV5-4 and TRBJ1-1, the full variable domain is ETGVTQSPTHLIKTRGQQVTLRCSSQSGHNTVSWYQQALGQGPQFIFQYYREEENGRGNFPPRFSGLQFPNYSSELNVNALELDDSALYLCASSLRIGKAFFGQGTRLTVV.

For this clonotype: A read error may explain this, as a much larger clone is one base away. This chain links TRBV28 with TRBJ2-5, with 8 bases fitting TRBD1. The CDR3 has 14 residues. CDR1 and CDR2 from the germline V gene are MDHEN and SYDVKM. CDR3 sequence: CACSPPGQVKTQYF. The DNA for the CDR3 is TGTGCCTGCAGTCCGCCGGGACAGGTGAAGACCCAGTACTTC.

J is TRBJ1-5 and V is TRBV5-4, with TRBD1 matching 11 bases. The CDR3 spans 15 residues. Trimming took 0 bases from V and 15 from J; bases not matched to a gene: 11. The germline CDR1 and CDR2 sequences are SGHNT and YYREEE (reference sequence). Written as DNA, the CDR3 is TGTGCCAGCAGCTTGGGGACAGGGGGCAACCAGGCCCGGCATTTT. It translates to CASSLGTGGNQARHF.

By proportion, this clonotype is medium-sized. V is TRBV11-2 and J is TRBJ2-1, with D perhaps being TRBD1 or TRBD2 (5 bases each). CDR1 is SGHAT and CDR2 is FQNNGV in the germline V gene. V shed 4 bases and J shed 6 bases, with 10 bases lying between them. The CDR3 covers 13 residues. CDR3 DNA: TGTGCCAGCAGCTCCTATGGGGGCAATGAGCAGTTCTTC. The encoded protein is CASSSYGGNEQFF.

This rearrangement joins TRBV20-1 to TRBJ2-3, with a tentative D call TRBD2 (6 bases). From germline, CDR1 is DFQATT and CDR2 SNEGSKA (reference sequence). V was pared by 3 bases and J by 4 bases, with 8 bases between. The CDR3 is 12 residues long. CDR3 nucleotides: TGCAGTGCTAGGGGAGGTCCAGATACGCAGTATTTT. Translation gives CSARGGPDTQYF.